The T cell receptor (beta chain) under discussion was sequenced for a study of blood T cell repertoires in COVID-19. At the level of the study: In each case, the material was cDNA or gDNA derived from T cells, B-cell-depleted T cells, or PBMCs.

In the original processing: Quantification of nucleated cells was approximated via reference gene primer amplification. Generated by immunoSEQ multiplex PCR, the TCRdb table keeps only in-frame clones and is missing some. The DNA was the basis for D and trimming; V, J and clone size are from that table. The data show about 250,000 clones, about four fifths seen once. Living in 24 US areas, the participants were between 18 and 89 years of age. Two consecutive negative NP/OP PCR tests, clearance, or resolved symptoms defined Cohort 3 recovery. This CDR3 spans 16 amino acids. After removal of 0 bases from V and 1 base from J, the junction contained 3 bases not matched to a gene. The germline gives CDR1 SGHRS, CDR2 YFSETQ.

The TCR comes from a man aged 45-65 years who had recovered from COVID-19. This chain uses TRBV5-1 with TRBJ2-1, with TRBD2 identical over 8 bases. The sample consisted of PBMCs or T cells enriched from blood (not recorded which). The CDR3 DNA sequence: TGCGCCAGCAGCTTGGTGACTAGCGTGTCCTACAATGAGCAGTTCTTC. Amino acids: CASSLVTSVSYNEQFF.